Sequencing of this T cell receptor (beta chain) was carried out in a study of T cell responses to AZD1222 COVID-19 vaccine. Clones were sequenced by immunoSEQ multiplex PCR, and TCRdb holds only the in-frame ones, with some missing. The data contain 120,000 or so clones, about 88% of them singletons. A note on this clone: Its antigen is not identified.

Findings and caveats of the study: Of spike-specific TCRs, nearly half reportedly target regions left unmutated in variants.

The germline CDR1 and CDR2 sequences are SQVTM and ANQGSEA. The J segment lost 7 bases and the V segment lost 4 bases, leaving 5 bases of the junction unmatched. CDR3 length equals 12 residues. This material consisted of peripheral blood, taken on day 0 of AZD1222 vaccination. This TCR came from an adult in good health. The chain combines TRBV29-1 with TRBJ2-5; TRBD1 matches 8 bases. The CDR3 sequence: CSVVDRDGTQYF. The CDR3, as DNA: TGCAGCGTTGTGGACAGGGATGGGACCCAGTACTTC. The variable domain in full, with the rest retrieved from reference TRBV29-1 and TRBJ2-5, is SAVISQKPSRDICQRGTSLTIQCQVDSQVTMMFWYRQQPGQSLTLIATANQGSEATYESGFVIDKFPISRPNLTFSTLTVSNMSPEDSSIYLCSVVDRDGTQYFGPGTRLLVL.